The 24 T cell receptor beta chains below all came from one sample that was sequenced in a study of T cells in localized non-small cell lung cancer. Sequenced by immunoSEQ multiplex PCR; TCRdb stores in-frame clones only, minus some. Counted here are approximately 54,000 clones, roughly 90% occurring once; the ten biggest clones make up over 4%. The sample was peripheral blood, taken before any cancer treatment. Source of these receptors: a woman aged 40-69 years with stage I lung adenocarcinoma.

The CDR3 reads CASSYRGLMNTEAFF. The CDR3 region has the DNA TGTGCCAGCAGCTACCGGGGACTGATGAACACTGAAGCTTTCTTT. The chain couples TRBV11-2 to TRBJ1-1; TRBD1 might be the D (5 bases). Deletions cut 4 bases from V and 0 bases from J, with 12 bases between. The CDR3 extends over 15 amino acids. In germline, CDR1 is SGHAT, CDR2 FQNNGV.

CDR3: CASSLEPYGYTF. In DNA, the CDR3 is TGCGCCAGCAGCTTGGAACCCTATGGCTACACCTTC. The rearrangement uses TRBV5-1 and TRBJ1-2; the D is unclear. The CDR3 loop spans 12 amino acids. V shed 0 bases and J shed 4 bases, with 4 bases lying between them. CDR1 SGHRS and CDR2 YFSETQ come from the germline V gene. The full variable domain, in which reference TRBV5-1 and TRBJ1-2 provide the parts outside the CDR3, is KAGVTQTPRYLIKTRGQQVTLSCSPISGHRSVSWYQQTPGQGLQFLFEYFSETQRNKGNFPGRFSGRQFSNSRSEMNVSTLELGDSALYLCASSLEPYGYTFGSGTRLTVV.

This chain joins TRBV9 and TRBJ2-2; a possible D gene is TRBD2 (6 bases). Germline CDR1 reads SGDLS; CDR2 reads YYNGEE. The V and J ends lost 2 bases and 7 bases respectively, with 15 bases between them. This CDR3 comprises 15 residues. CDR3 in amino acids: CASSVFPSVGGELFF. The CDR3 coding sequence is TGTGCCAGCAGCGTCTTCCCTAGCGTAGGCGGGGAGCTGTTTTTT.

The CDR3: CASSSERGGEQFF. CDR3 bases: TGTGCCAGCAGTTCCGAAAGGGGGGGTGAGCAGTTCTTC. J is TRBJ2-1 and V is TRBV6-4; D is perhaps TRBD2 (7 bases). Germline CDR1 and CDR2: MRHNA and SNTAGT. The CDR3 is made up of 13 amino acids. With 5 bases removed from V and 9 bases from J, the gap between germline ends came to 14 bases.

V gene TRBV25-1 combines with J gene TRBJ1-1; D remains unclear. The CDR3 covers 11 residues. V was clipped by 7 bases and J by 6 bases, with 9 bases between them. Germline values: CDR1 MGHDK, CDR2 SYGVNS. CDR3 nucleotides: TGTGCCAGCAAGGGTATTTCTGAAGCTTTCTTT. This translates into CASKGISEAFF. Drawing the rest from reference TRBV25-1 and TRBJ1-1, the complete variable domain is EADIYQTPRYLVIGTGKKITLECSQTMGHDKMYWYQQDPGMELHLIHYSYGVNSTEKGDLSSESTVSRIRTEHFPLTLESARPSHTSQYLCASKGISEAFFGQGTRLTVV.

CDR3 protein: CASSAPDVTDTQYF. DNA of the CDR3: TGCGCCAGCAGCGCCCCAGACGTCACAGATACGCAGTATTTT. This chain uses TRBV5-1 with TRBJ2-3; no definite D call. CDR3 length: 14 amino acids. The V end was cut by 4 bases, the J end by 2 bases, with 11 bases between. Germline CDR1 reads SGHRS; CDR2 reads YFSETQ. The complete variable domain, with remaining parts taken from reference TRBV5-1 and TRBJ2-3, reads KAGVTQTPRYLIKTRGQQVTLSCSPISGHRSVSWYQQTPGQGLQFLFEYFSETQRNKGNFPGRFSGRQFSNSRSEMNVSTLELGDSALYLCASSAPDVTDTQYFGPGTRLTVL.

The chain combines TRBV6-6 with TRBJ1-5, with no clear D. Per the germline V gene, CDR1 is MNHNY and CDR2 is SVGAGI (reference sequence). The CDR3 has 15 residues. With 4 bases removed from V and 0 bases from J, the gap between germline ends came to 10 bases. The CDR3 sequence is CASSSGSHSNQPQHF. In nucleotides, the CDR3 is TGTGCCAGCAGTTCGGGCAGTCATAGCAATCAGCCCCAGCATTTT.

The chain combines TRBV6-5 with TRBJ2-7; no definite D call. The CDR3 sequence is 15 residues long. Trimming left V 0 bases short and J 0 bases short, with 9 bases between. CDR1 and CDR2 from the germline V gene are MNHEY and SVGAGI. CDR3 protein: CASSYSGQSSYEQYF. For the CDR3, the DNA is TGTGCCAGCAGTTACTCTGGGCAGAGCTCCTACGAGCAGTACTTC.

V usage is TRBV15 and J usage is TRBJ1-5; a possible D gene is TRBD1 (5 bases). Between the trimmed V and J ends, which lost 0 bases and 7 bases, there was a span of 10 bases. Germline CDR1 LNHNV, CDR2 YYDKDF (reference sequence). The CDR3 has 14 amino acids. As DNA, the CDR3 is TGTGCCACCAGCAGAGATGAGGGGCGGCAGCCCCAGCATTTT. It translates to CATSRDEGRQPQHF.

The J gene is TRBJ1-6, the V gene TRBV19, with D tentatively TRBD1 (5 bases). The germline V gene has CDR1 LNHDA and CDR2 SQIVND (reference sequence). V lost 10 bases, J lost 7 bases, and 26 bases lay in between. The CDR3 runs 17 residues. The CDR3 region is CATRSPGPTLGNSPLHF. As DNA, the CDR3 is TGTGCCACCCGGAGCCCGGGACCGACTTTAGGGAATTCACCCCTCCACTTT.

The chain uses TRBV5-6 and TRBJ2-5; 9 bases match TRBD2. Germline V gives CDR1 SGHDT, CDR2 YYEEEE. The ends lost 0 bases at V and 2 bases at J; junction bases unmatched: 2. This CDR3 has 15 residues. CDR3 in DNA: TGTGCCAGCAGCTTGGGTCTAGCGGGGCAAGAGACCCAGTACTTC. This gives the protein CASSLGLAGQETQYF.

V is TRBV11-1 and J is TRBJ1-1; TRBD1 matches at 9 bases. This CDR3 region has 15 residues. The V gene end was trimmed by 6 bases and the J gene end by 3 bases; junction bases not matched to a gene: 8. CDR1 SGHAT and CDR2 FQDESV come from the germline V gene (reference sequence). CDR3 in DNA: TGTGCCAGCAGTCGCGACAACAGGGGGCACACTGAAGCTTTCTTT. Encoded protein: CASSRDNRGHTEAFF.

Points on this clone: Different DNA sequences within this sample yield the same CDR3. This CDR3 reads CASSDSGGPYNEQFF. CDR3 nucleotides: TGTGCCAGCAGTGATTCGGGGGGGCCCTACAATGAGCAGTTCTTC. This sequence joins TRBV6-4 and TRBJ2-1; 8 bases fit TRBD2. V gave up 3 bases and J gave up 2 bases; unmatched junction bases: 3. This CDR3 is 15 amino acids long. The V gene's germline CDR1 is MRHNA and CDR2 SNTAGT.

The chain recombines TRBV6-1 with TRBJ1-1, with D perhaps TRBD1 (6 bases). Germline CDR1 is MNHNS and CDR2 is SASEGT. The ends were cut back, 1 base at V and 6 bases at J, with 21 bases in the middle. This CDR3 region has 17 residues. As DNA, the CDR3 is TGTGCCAGCAGTGAAGGTTTTTGGAGGGGGAAAGGCGCTGAAGCTTTCTTT. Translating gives CASSEGFWRGKGAEAFF.

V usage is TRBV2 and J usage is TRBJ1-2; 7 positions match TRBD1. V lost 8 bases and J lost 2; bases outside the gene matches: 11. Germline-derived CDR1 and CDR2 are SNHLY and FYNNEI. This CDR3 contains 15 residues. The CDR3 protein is CASGIVGGENYGYTF. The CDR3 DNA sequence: TGTGCCAGCGGGATTGTAGGGGGCGAGAACTATGGCTACACCTTC.

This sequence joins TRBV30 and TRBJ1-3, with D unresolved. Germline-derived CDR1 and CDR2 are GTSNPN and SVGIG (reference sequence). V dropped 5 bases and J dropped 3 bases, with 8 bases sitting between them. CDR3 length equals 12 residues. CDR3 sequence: CAWFVGGNTIYF. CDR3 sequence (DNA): TGTGCCTGGTTCGTTGGTGGAAACACCATATATTTT. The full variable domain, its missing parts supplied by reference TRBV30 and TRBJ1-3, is SQTIHQWPATLVQPVGSPLSLECTVEGTSNPNLYWYRQAAGRGLQLLFYSVGIGQISSEVPQNLSASRPQDRQFILSSKKLLLSDSGFYLCAWFVGGNTIYFGEGSWLTVV.

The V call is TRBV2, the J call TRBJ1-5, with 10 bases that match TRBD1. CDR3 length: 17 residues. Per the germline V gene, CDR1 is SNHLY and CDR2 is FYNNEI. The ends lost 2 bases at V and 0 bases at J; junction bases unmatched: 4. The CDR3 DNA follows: TGTGCCAGCAGTGAAATGGGACAGGGGCATAGCAATCAGCCCCAGCATTTT. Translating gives CASSEMGQGHSNQPQHF.

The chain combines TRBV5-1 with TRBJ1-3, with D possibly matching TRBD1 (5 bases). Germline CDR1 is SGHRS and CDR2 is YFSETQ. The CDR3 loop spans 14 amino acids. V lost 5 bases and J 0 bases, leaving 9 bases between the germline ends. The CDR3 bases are TGCGCCAGCAGTCAAGACAGCTCTGGAAACACCATATATTTT. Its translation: CASSQDSSGNTIYF.

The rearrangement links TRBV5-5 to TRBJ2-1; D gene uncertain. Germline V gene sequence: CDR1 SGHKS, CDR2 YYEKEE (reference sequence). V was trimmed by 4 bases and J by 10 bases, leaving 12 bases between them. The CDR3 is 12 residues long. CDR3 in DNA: TGTGCCAGCAGCCTGATGAAGGGCGAGCAGTTCTTC. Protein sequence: CASSLMKGEQFF.

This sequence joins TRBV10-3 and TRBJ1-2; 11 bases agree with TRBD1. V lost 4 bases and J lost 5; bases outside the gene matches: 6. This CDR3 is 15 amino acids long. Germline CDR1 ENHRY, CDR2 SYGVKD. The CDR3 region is CAISGGQGAGYGYTF. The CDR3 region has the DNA TGTGCCATCAGTGGCGGACAGGGGGCGGGTTATGGCTACACCTTC.

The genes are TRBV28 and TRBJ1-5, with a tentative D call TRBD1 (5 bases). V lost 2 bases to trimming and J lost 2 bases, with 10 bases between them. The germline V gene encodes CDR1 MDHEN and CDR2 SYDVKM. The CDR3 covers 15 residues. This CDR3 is CASSLPARGNQPQHF. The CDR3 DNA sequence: TGTGCCAGCAGTTTACCGGCCAGGGGCAATCAGCCCCAGCATTTT.

The CDR3 is CASSPGGSLYYNEQFF. The CDR3 DNA reads as TGTGCCAGCAGTCCAGGAGGGTCTTTGTACTACAATGAGCAGTTCTTC. This chain links TRBV27 with TRBJ2-1; D possibly corresponds to TRBD2 (6 bases). This CDR3 comprises 16 residues. Trimming pared 5 bases from V and 3 bases from J, leaving 17 bases between. The germline CDR1 and CDR2 sequences are MNHEY and SMNVEV (reference sequence).

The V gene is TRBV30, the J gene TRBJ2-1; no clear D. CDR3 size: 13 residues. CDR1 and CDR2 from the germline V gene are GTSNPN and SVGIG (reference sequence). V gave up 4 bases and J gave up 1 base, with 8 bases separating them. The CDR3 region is CAWKRDSYNEQFF. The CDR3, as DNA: TGTGCCTGGAAAAGGGATTCCTACAATGAGCAGTTCTTC.

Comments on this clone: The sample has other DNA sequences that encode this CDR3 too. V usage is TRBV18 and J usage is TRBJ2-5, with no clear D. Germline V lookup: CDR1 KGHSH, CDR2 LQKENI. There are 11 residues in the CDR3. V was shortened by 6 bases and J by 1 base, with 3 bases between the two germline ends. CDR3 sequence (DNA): TGTGCCAGCTCCCCCCAAGAGACCCAGTACTTC. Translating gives CASSPQETQYF.